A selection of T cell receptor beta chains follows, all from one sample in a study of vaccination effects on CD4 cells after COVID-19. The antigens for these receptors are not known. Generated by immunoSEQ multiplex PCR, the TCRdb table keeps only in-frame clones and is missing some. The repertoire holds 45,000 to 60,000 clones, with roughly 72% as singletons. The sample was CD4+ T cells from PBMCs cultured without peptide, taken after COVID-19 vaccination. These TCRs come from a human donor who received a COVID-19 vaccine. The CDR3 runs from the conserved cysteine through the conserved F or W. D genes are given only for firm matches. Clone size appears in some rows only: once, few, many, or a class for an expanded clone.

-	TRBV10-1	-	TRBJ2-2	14	TGCGCCAGCAGACGGGGACAGAACACCGGGGAGCTGTTTTTT	CASRRGQNTGELFF
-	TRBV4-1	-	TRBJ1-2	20	TGCGCCAGCAGCCAAGATAGGAGTAGAACACGTAAGGGAAAGGACTATGGCTACACCTTC	CASSQDRSRTRKGKDYGYTF
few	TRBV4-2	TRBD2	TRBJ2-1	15	TGTGCCAGCAGCCAAGACTCCGGGGGGGCAAGTGAGCAGTTCTTC	CASSQDSGGASEQFF
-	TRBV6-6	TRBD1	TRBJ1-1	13	TGTGCCAGCAGAAAAACAGGGGGCTTGGAAGCTTTCTTT	CASRKTGGLEAFF
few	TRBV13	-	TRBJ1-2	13	TGTGCCAGCAGCTACGGGCAGGGTGGCGGCTACACCTTC	CASSYGQGGGYTF
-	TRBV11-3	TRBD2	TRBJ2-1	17	TGTGCCAGCAGCTTACGGGCTAGCGGGGGGGCCTACAATGAGCAGTTCTTC	CASSLRASGGAYNEQFF
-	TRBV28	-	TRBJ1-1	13	TGTGCCAGCCGACTCACCCTCGAAGGTTGGGCTTTCTTT	CASRLTLEGWAFF
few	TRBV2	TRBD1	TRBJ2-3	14	TGTGCCAGCAGATCCACCGGGACAGCAGATACGCAGTATTTT	CASRSTGTADTQYF
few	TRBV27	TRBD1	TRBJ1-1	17	TGTGCCAGCAGTTTATCAGGGGGCTGGGGTATGAACACTGAAGCTTTCTTT	CASSLSGGWGMNTEAFF
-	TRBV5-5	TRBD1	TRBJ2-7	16	TGTGCCAGCAGCTTGGGACAGGGGTACTTAATTTACGAGCAGTACTTC	CASSLGQGYLIYEQYF
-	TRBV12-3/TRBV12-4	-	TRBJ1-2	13	TGTGCCAGCAGTTTAGCCGACAGTGGTGGCTACACCTTC	CASSLADSGGYTF
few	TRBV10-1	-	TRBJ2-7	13	TGCGCCAGCAGTGAGTCCGGCTTCTACGAGCAGTACTTC	CASSESGFYEQYF
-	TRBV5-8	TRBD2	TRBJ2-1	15	TGTGCCAGCAGCACAGGGACTAGCCAATACAATGAGCAGTTCTTC	CASSTGTSQYNEQFF
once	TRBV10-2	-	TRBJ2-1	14	TGCGCCAGCAGTGACTGGGGCGTCTACAATGAGCAGTTCTTC	CASSDWGVYNEQFF
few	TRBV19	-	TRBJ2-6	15	TGTGCCAGCTCGGTGAGTGGAGGTGGGGCCAACGTCCTGACTTTC	CASSVSGGGANVLTF
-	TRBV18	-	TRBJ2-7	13	TGTGCCAGCTCATCTACAGAACTCTACGAGCAGTACTTC	CASSSTELYEQYF
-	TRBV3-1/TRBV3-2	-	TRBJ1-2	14	TGTGCCAGCAGCCAAGACGGCCGGCCCTATGGCTACACCTTC	CASSQDGRPYGYTF
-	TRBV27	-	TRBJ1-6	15	TGTGCCAGCACCCGCACAAGCTCCTATAATTCACCCCTCCACTTT	CASTRTSSYNSPLHF
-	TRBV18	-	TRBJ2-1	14	TGTGCCAGCTCACCACCTATGGGGGGCGATGAGCAGTTCTTC	CASSPPMGGDEQFF
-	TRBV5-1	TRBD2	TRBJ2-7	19	TGCGCCAGCAGCCCCGGGGGGTGGAGCGGGAGGAAGGTGACCTACGAGCAGTACTTC	CASSPGGWSGRKVTYEQYF
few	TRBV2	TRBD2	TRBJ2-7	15	TGTGCCAGCGCCGATTTAGCGGGGGGGCGGAACGAGCAGTACTTC	CASADLAGGRNEQYF
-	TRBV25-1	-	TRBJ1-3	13	TGTGCCAGCAGTCGGGAAAATCGAAACACCATATATTTT	CASSRENRNTIYF
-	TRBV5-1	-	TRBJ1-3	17	TGCGCCAGCAGCCGAATGTCTGTAACAGAATACGGAAACACCATATATTTT	CASSRMSVTEYGNTIYF
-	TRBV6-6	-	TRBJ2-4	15	TGTGCCAGCAACAGAGGAGCTACTAACAAAAACATTCAGTACTTC	CASNRGATNKNIQYF
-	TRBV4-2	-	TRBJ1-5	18	TGTGCCAGCAGCCAAGATCTTTCGGGGGGTCGGGGCAATCAGCCCCAGCATTTT	CASSQDLSGGRGNQPQHF
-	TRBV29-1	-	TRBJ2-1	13	TGCAGCGTTGAGACCGGGACCCGGTCTCGGCAGTTCTTC	CSVETGTRSRQFF
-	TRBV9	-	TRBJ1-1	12	TGTGCCAGCAGCCGCCGGGACACTGAAGCTTTCTTT	CASSRRDTEAFF
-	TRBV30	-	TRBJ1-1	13	TGTGCCTGGAGTAATTTGGCCGGCGCTGAAGCTTTCTTT	CAWSNLAGAEAFF
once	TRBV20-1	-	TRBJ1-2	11	TGCAGTGCTCCGACAGACTATGGCTACACCTTC	CSAPTDYGYTF
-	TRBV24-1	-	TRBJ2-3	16	TGTGCCACCAGTGACAAAGCAGCTTTTGCCACAGATACGCAGTATTTT	CATSDKAAFATDTQYF
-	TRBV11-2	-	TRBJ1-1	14	TGTGCCAGCAGCTTAGAATTCCGGAACACTGAAGCTTTCTTT	CASSLEFRNTEAFF
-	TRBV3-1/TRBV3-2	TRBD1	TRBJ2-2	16	TGTGCCAGCAGCTTAACCGGGACAGAGACCACCGGGGAGCTGTTTTTT	CASSLTGTETTGELFF
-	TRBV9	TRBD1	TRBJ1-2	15	TGTGCCAGCAGCCTTCGACAGGGGGCCTCATATGGCTACACCTTC	CASSLRQGASYGYTF
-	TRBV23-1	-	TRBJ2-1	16	TGCGCCAGCAGTCAATCACAGGGTGGCTCCTACAATGAGCAGTTCTTC	CASSQSQGGSYNEQFF
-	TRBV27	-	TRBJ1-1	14	TGTGCCAGCAGTTTAGAGGGGCTCGGCACTGAAGCTTTCTTT	CASSLEGLGTEAFF
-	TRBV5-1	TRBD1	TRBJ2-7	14	TGCGCCAGCAGCTTATCGGGACAGGTCTACGAGCAGTACTTC	CASSLSGQVYEQYF
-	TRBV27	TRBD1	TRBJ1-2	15	TGTGCCAGCAGTCAGGGGACAGGGGGCGCCGAGGGCTACACCTTC	CASSQGTGGAEGYTF
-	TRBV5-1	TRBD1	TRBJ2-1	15	TGCGCCAGCAAAACCTTCCGGGACAGTTACAATGAGCAGTTCTTC	CASKTFRDSYNEQFF
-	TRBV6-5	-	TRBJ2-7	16	TGTGCCAGCAGTTACGAGCTCGCACCCTCGTTGGGAAAGCAGTACTTC	CASSYELAPSLGKQYF
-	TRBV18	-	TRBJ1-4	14	TGTGCCAGCTCACCACAGACGGAGGGCGAAAAACTGTTTTTT	CASSPQTEGEKLFF
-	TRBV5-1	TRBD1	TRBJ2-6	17	TGCGCCAGCAGCTCCCGGGACAGGGGGACCGGGGCCAACGTCCTGACTTTC	CASSSRDRGTGANVLTF
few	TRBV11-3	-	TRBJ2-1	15	TGTGCCAGCAGCTTAGAAGCAAGCTCCTACAATGAGCAGTTCTTC	CASSLEASSYNEQFF
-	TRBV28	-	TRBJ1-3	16	TGTGCCAGCAGTTTATCGGACATAATCTCTGGAAACACCATATATTTT	CASSLSDIISGNTIYF
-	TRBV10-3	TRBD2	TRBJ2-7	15	TGTGCCACTAGGGGGACTAGCGGGAGAGGCTACGAGCAGTACTTC	CATRGTSGRGYEQYF